This is a list of T cell receptor beta chains from one sample in a study of technical replicates of blood from a handful of donors. TCRdb's table, derived via immunoSEQ multiplex PCR, lists solely in-frame clones and lacks some. The repertoire holds 84,000 or so clones, with less than 98% as singletons. Sequencing input: T cells isolated from PBMCs. The receptors derive from a human donor in good health. CDR3s leave out the opening cysteine and the closing phenylalanine or tryptophan.

V | CDR3
TRBV28 | ASSGLKKTGPYGYT
TRBV25-1 | ANPTGTAKNIQY
TRBV5-1 | ASSLAGGGSYNEQF
TRBV7-9 | ASSPLRGKGNQPQH
TRBV11-1 | ASTSRDRGLETQY
TRBV30 | AWKPWGRSSYEQY
TRBV6-5 | ASSPLANSYNEQF
TRBV5-4 | ASSLKVGRLAGSYEQY
TRBV5-1 | ASSPQGGFSGANVLT
TRBV6-1 | ASSGQFYSNQPQH
TRBV28 | ASSFRQPQH
TRBV5-1 | ASSSGVEAF
TRBV6-5 | ASSPGTGLPLH
TRBV5-4 | ASRRLTGTSGRKTYEQY
TRBV10-2 | ASSVSLIGGTDTQY
TRBV7-9 | ASSSPTGKNYGYT
TRBV27 | ASSSILLNTEAF
TRBV5-1 | ASSQGMAEQF
TRBV7-9 | ASSQSFGGNTEAF
TRBV7-8 | ASSLDWTGGRSDTQY
TRBV10-1 | ASSDLPGATKDTQY
TRBV7-9 | ASTPEQGGMGGELF
TRBV29-1 | SVTPGTGGEKLF
TRBV6-6 | ASSYIQGKYGYT
TRBV5-1 | ASSLRQGNSPLH
TRBV7-9 | ASSLYTGVGETQY